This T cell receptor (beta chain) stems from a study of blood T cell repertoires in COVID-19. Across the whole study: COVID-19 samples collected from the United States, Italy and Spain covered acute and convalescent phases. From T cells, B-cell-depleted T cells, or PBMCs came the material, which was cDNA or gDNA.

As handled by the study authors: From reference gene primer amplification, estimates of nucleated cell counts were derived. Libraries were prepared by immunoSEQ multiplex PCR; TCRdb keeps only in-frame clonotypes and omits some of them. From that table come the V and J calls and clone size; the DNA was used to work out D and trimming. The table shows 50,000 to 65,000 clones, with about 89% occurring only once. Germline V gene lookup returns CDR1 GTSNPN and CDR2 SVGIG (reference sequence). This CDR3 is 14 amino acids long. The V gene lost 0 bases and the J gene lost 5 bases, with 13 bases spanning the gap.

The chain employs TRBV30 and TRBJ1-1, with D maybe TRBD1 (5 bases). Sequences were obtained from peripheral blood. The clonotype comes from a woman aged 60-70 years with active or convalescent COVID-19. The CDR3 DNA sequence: TGTGCCTGGAGTGTAGGCGGGGGTCGTACTGAAGCTTTCTTT. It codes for CAWSVGGGRTEAFF.